The 10 T cell receptor beta chains below were found in one sample sequenced in a study of CD8+ T cells in alopecia areata. Treatment given: oral pan-JAK inhibitor, 5-10 mg twice daily. The sequencing template was cDNA reverse transcribed from extracted RNA. The assay was immunoSEQ multiplex PCR, and TCRdb's table has in-frame clones only and misses some. The sample includes roughly 200,000 clones, around two fifths of them seen just once. Sequenced material: CD4+ T cells sorted from blood, taken around week 30, from a patient treated with tofacitinib. The receptors stem from a human donor with alopecia areata.

This sequence joins TRBV15 and TRBJ1-2, with 7 bases fitting TRBD1. Germline trimming cut 1 base from V and 4 bases from J; bases unmatched to any gene: 9. Germline assignment: CDR1 LNHNV and CDR2 YYDKDF (reference sequence). The CDR3 runs to 16 residues. The CDR3 region has the DNA TGTGCCACCAGCAGAGGACAGGGTCAGGGTAGCTATGGCTACACCTTC. Its protein product is CATSRGQGQGSYGYTF.

This sequence joins TRBV7-8 and TRBJ2-7; D remains unclear. The CDR3 extends over 12 amino acids. V was clipped by 2 bases and J by 4 bases, with 6 bases between them. The germline gives CDR1 SGHVS, CDR2 FQNEAQ. Here the CDR3 DNA reads TGTGCCAGCAGCTTAAGTGGGTACGAGCAGTACTTC. Protein: CASSLSGYEQYF.

The chain has TRBV6-5 and TRBJ2-5; D remains unclear. In germline, CDR1 is MNHEY, CDR2 SVGAGI. The CDR3 consists of 15 residues. Trimming shortened V by 6 bases and J by 1 base, and 15 bases separated the two germline ends. This chain's CDR3 is CASSPGQTIQETQYF. The DNA of the CDR3 is TGTGCCAGCAGCCCCGGTCAGACGATCCAAGAGACCCAGTACTTC.

The rearrangement links TRBV9 to TRBJ1-1; no clear D. There are 13 residues in the CDR3. V was trimmed by 1 base and J by 7 bases, leaving 11 bases between them. Germline CDR1 reads SGDLS; CDR2 reads YYNGEE. CDR3 in amino acids: CASSVQTEFEAFF. The CDR3 region has the DNA TGTGCCAGCAGCGTACAAACAGAGTTTGAAGCTTTCTTT.

This rearrangement joins TRBV30 to TRBJ1-1; D unresolved. Germline assignment: CDR1 GTSNPN and CDR2 SVGIG (reference sequence). V was clipped by 2 bases and J by 2 bases, with 9 bases between them. The CDR3 is 13 amino acids. CDR3 nucleotide sequence: TGTGCCTGGAGTATATCAGGCAACACTGAAGCTTTCTTT. Encoded protein: CAWSISGNTEAFF.

The chain uses TRBV6-1 and TRBJ2-7, with D uncertain. Per germline, CDR1 MNHNS and CDR2 SASEGT. The CDR3 spans 14 residues. Trimming removed 7 bases from V and 2 bases from J, with 15 bases in between. CDR3 residues: CASKVEGIPYEQYF. CDR3 sequence (DNA): TGTGCCAGCAAGGTCGAAGGGATCCCCTACGAGCAGTACTTC.

This clone was counted a few times. The CDR3 sequence: CASTPGGAGQPQHF. The CDR3 DNA reads TGTGCCAGCACGCCGGGGGGCGCTGGGCAGCCCCAGCATTTT. The chain is built from TRBV2 and TRBJ1-5; the D gene is possibly TRBD1 (6 bases). The CDR3 is 14 residues long. Germline V gene sequence: CDR1 SNHLY, CDR2 FYNNEI. V shed 7 bases and J shed 7 bases, with 17 bases lying between them.

Turning to this clone: Other DNA sequences in the same sample also yield this CDR3. This chain joins TRBV29-1 and TRBJ1-1; D gene ambiguous. Germline values: CDR1 SQVTM, CDR2 ANQGSEA. The CDR3 contains 11 residues. Trimming pared 3 bases from V and 2 bases from J, leaving 4 bases between. The CDR3 region is CSVEGNTEAFF. CDR3 in DNA: TGCAGCGTTGAGGGTAACACTGAAGCTTTCTTT.

The V gene is TRBV5-1, the J gene TRBJ2-3, with a tentative D call TRBD2 (6 bases). V shed 6 bases and J shed 6 bases, with 14 bases lying between them. Germline V gene lookup returns CDR1 SGHRS and CDR2 YFSETQ. CDR3 size: 13 residues. CDR3 nucleotides: TGCGCCAGCACGTCTGGAGGGGCTGATACGCAGTATTTT. Its protein is CASTSGGADTQYF.

The chain combines TRBV2 with TRBJ1-1, with D hard to call. Germline assignment: CDR1 SNHLY and CDR2 FYNNEI. The CDR3 extends over 13 amino acids. Trimming took 6 bases from V and 3 from J, leaving 11 bases between them. The CDR3 nucleotides read TGTGCCAGCAGAGAGCAGTTCCACACTGAAGCTTTCTTT. It translates to CASREQFHTEAFF.